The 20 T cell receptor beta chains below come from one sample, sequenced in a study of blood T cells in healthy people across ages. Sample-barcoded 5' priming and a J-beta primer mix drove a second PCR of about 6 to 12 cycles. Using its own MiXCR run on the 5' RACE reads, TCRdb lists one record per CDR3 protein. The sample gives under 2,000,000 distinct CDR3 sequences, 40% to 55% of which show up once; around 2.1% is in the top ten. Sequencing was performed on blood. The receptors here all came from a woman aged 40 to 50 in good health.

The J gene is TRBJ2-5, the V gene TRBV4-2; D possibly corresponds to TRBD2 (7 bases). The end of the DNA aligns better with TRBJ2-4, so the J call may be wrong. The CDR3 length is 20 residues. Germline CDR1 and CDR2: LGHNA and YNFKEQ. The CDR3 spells CASSQVISRGAGGAGNIQYF. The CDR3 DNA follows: TGTGCCAGCAGCCAAGTAATCTCCCGGGGGGCAGGAGGAGCAGGAAACATTCAGTACTTC.

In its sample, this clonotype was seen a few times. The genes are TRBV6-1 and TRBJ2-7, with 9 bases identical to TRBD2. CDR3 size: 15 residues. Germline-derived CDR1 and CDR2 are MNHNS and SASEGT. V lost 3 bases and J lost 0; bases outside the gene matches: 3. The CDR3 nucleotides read TGTGCCAGCAGTGAGGCGGGGGGGAGCTCCTACGAGCAGTACTTC. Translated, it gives CASSEAGGSSYEQYF.

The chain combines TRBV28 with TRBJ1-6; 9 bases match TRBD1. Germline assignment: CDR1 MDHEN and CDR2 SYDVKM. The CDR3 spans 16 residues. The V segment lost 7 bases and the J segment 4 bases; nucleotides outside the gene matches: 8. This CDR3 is CASKGTGRNYNSPLHF. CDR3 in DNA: TGTGCCAGCAAAGGGACAGGGAGAAATTATAATTCACCCCTCCACTTT.

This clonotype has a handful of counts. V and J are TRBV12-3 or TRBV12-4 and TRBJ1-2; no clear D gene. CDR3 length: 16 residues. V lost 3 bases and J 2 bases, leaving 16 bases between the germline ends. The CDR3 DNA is TGTGCCAGCAGTTTGATAATCAACGGCGGAAACTATGGCTACACCTTC. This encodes CASSLIINGGNYGYTF.

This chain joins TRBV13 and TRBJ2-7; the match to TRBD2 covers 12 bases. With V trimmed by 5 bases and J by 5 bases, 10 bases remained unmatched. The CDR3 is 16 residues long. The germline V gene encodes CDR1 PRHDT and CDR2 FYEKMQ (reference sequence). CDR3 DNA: TGTGCCAGCAGCGCAAGAACTAGCGGGGGGTTTGACGAGCAGTACTTC. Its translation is CASSARTSGGFDEQYF.

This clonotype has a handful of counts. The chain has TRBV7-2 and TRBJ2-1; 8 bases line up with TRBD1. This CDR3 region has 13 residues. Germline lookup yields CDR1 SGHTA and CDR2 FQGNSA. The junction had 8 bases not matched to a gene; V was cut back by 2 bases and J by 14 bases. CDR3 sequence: CASSLKEGQGEFF. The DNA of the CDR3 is TGTGCCAGCAGCTTAAAGGAAGGACAGGGCGAGTTCTTC.

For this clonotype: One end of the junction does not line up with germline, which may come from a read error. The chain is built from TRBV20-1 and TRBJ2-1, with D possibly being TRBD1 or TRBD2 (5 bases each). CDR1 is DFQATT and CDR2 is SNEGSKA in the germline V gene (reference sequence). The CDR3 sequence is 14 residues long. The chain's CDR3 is CRARGVLSGNEQFF. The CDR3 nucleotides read TGCAGGGCTAGAGGGGTCCTATCAGGAAATGAGCAGTTCTTC.

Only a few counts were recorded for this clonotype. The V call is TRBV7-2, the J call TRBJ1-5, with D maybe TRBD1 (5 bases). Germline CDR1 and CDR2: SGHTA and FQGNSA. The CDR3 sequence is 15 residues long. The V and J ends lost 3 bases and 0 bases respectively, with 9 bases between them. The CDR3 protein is CASSLEGTSNQPQHF. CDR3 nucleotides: TGTGCCAGCAGCTTGGAGGGGACTAGCAATCAGCCCCAGCATTTT.

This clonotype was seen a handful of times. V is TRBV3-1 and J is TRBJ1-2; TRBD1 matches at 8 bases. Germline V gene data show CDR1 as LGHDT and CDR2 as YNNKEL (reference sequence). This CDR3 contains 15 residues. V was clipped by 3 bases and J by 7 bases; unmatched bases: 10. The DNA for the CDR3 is TGTGCCAGCAGCCATCGGGACAGGCCCAAAGGTGGCTACACCTTC. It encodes CASSHRDRPKGGYTF.

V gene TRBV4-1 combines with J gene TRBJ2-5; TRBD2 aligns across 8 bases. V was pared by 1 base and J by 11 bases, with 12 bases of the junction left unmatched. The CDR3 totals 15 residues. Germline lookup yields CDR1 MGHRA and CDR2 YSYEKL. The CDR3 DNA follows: TGCGCCAGCAGCCAAGTACGGGGGGGCCTCAATGAGCAGTACTTC. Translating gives CASSQVRGGLNEQYF.

CDR3 in DNA: TGCAGTGCTAGAGCGACAGGGACGAACACTGAAGCTTTCTTT. This translates into CSARATGTNTEAFF. The V and J genes are TRBV20-1 and TRBJ1-1; 7 bases map to TRBD1. J lost 1 base, V lost 1 base, and 3 bases had no gene match. Per the germline V gene, CDR1 is DFQATT and CDR2 is SNEGSKA (reference sequence). The CDR3 runs 14 residues.

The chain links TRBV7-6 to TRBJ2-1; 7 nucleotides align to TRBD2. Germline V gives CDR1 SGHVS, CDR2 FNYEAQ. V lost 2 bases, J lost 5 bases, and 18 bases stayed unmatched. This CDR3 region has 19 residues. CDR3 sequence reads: CASSLPVGDYNRAHNEQFF. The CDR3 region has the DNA TGTGCCAGCAGCTTACCCGTCGGGGACTACAATCGGGCCCACAATGAGCAGTTCTTC.

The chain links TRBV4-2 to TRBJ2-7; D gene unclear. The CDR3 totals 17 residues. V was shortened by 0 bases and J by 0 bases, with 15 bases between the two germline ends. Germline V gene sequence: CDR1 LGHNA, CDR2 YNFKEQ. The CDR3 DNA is TGTGCCAGCAGCCAAGATCGGTTAGGGCTTAGCTCCTACGAGCAGTACTTC. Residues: CASSQDRLGLSSYEQYF.

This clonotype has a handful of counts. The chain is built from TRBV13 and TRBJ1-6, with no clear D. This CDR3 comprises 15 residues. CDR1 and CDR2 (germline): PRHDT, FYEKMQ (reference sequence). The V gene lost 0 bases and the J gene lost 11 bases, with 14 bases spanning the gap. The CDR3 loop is CASSLGAETGTPLHF. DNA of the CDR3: TGTGCCAGCAGCTTAGGGGCAGAAACGGGGACACCCCTCCACTTT. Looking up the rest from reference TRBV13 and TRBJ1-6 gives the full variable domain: AAGVIQSPRHLIKEKRETATLKCYPIPRHDTVYWYQQGPGQDPQFLISFYEKMQSDKGSIPDRFSAQQFSDYHSELNMSSLELGDSALYFCASSLGAETGTPLHFGNGTRLTVT.

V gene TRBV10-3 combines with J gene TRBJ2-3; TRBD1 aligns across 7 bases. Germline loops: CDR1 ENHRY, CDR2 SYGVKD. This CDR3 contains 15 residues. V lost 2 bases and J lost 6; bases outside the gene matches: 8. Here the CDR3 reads CAISEEGAPRDTQYF. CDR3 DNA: TGTGCCATCAGTGAGGAGGGGGCGCCCCGCGATACGCAGTATTTT.

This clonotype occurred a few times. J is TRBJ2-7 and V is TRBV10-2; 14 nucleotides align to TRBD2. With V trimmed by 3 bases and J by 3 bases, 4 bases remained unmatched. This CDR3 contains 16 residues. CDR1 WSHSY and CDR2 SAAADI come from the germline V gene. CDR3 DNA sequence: TGCGCCAGCAGTGACCCGGGACTAGCGGGGGACTACGAGCAGTACTTC. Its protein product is CASSDPGLAGDYEQYF.

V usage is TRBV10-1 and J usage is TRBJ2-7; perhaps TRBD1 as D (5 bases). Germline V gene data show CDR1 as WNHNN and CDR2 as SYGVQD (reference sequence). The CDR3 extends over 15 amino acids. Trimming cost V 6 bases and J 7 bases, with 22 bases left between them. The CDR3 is CASRVDINSYNEQYF. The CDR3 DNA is TGCGCCAGCAGGGTGGACATAAACTCCTACAATGAGCAGTACTTC.

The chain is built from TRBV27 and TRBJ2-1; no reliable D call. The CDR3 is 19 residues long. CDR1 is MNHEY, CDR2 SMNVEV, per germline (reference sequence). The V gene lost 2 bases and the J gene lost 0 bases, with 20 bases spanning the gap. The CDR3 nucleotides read TGTGCCAGCAGTTTAGGTCCTGCTAAGGCTGCGAGCTCCTACAATGAGCAGTTCTTC. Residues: CASSLGPAKAASSYNEQFF.

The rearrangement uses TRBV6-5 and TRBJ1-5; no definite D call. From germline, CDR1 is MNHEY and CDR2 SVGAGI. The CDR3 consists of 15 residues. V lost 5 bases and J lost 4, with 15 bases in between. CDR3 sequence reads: CASSPGKASNQPQHF. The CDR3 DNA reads TGTGCCAGCAGTCCCGGGAAGGCGTCGAATCAGCCCCAGCATTTT.

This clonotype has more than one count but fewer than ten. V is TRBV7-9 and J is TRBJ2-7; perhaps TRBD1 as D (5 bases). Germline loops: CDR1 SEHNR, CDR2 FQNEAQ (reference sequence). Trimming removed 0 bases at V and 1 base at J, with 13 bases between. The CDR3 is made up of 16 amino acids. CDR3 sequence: CASSLASQGWSYEQYF. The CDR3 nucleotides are TGTGCCAGCAGCTTAGCGAGTCAGGGTTGGTCCTACGAGCAGTACTTC. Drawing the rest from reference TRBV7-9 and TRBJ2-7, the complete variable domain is DTGVSQNPRHKITKRGQNVTFRCDPISEHNRLYWYRQTLGQGPEFLTYFQNEAQLEKSRLLSDRFSAERPKGSFSTLEIQRTEQGDSAMYLCASSLASQGWSYEQYFGPGTRLTVT.